One and the same sample provided the 20 T cell receptor beta chains below, sequenced in a study of cytotoxic CD8 clonotypes in ibrutinib-treated CLL (dated by TCRdb to the early 2020s). Taken with the paper, the label for time point translates to: approximately 25 months on ibrutinib. The method was the immunoSEQ multiplex PCR assay. TCRdb limited this immuneACCESS table to in-frame rearrangements with V and J called. A share of clones is missing; checked studies link under half to unresolved V genes, and the rest is unexplained. This sample comprises about 200,000 clones, over 60% of them detected only once. The top ten clonotypes cover 13% of the sample. Sequences were derived from PBMCs, sampled after 24 months of ibrutinib treatment. These receptors were taken from a human donor with chronic lymphocytic leukemia.

The chain has TRBV5-1 and TRBJ2-1; D not certain. The CDR3 has 12 amino acids. The V end was cut by 4 bases, the J end by 5 bases, with 7 bases between. From germline, CDR1 is SGHRS and CDR2 YFSETQ. For the CDR3, the DNA is TGCGCCAGCAGCGACGGAAACAATGAGCAGTTCTTC. It is translated as CASSDGNNEQFF.

The chain recombines TRBV27 with TRBJ2-7, with 10 bases aligning to TRBD2. V trimming: 4 bases; J trimming: 3 bases; junction bases outside the gene matches: 9. Looked up from germline, CDR1 is MNHEY and CDR2 is SMNVEV (reference sequence). The CDR3 consists of 16 residues. CDR3 nucleotides: TGTGCCAGCAGTTCAGACCTAGCGGGAGAATTCTACGAGCAGTACTTC. Translating it yields CASSSDLAGEFYEQYF.

The V and J genes are TRBV7-6 and TRBJ2-3; tentative D call: TRBD1 (5 bases). The CDR3 is 13 residues long. Trimming removed 5 bases at V and 7 bases at J, with 13 bases between. The V gene's germline CDR1 is SGHVS and CDR2 FNYEAQ. CDR3 DNA sequence: TGTGCCAGCAGCCTTAGTAGGGGAAATACGCAGTATTTT. Encoded protein: CASSLSRGNTQYF.

The CDR3 DNA sequence: TGTGCCACCAGCAGAGACGAGGGACACGGTGGCTACACCTTC. The encoded protein is CATSRDEGHGGYTF. V is TRBV15 and J is TRBJ1-2; D is possibly TRBD1 (6 bases). Trimming removed 0 bases from V and 7 bases from J, with 12 bases in between. From germline, CDR1 is LNHNV and CDR2 YYDKDF (reference sequence). The CDR3 contains 14 residues.

J is TRBJ1-2 and V is TRBV7-9; 7 nucleotides match TRBD1. The ends lost 7 bases at V and 8 bases at J; junction bases unmatched: 13. CDR3 length equals 14 residues. CDR1 and CDR2 (germline): SEHNR, FQNEAQ (reference sequence). The CDR3 nucleotides are TGTGCCAGCAACACGGACAGGCTTTTGGAAGGCTACACCTTC. Amino acid sequence: CASNTDRLLEGYTF.

In its sample, this clone was seen a few times. The CDR3 DNA sequence: TGTGCCAGCAGCCCCCCCGAGGGTGAGCAGTTCTTC. Protein product: CASSPPEGEQFF. The chain has TRBV6-5 and TRBJ2-1, with D tentatively TRBD2 (5 bases). The CDR3 extends over 12 amino acids. Germline CDR1 is MNHEY and CDR2 is SVGAGI. Trimming shortened V by 6 bases and J by 9 bases, and 12 bases separated the two germline ends.

The chain couples TRBV28 to TRBJ2-7; D might be TRBD1 or TRBD2, each matching 5 bases. Germline CDR1 MDHEN, CDR2 SYDVKM. V dropped 6 bases and J dropped 0 bases, with 15 bases sitting between them. The CDR3 is 15 amino acids. The CDR3 DNA reads TGTGCCAGCAGGTACTCGGGACGGAGCTCCTACGAGCAGTACTTC. Encoded protein: CASRYSGRSSYEQYF.

The rearrangement uses TRBV6-5 and TRBJ2-7; weak D call: TRBD1 (6 bases). V lost 3 bases to trimming and J lost 5 bases, with 17 bases between them. There are 15 residues in the CDR3. Germline-derived CDR1 and CDR2 are MNHEY and SVGAGI. Here the CDR3 reads CASSYFSRGNNEQYF. The CDR3 nucleotides are TGTGCCAGCAGTTATTTTTCGAGGGGGAATAACGAGCAGTACTTC.

The chain is built from TRBV7-2 and TRBJ2-3; D gene uncertain. The ends were cut back, 5 bases at V and 8 bases at J, with 23 bases in the middle. CDR1 and CDR2 from the germline V gene are SGHTA and FQGNSA. The length of the CDR3 is 16 residues. The CDR3 sequence: CASSLSPGYGTGTQYF. The CDR3 DNA is TGTGCCAGCAGCCTCAGTCCGGGTTATGGAACGGGTACGCAGTATTTT.

This chain links TRBV28 with TRBJ1-2; D may be TRBD1 (5 bases). Germline V gene sequence: CDR1 MDHEN, CDR2 SYDVKM. There are 14 residues in the CDR3. With 7 bases removed from V and 0 bases from J, the gap between germline ends came to 12 bases. The chain's CDR3 is CASNFWGANYGYTF. The CDR3 DNA follows: TGTGCCAGCAACTTTTGGGGGGCTAACTATGGCTACACCTTC.

The J gene is TRBJ2-4, the V gene TRBV6-5; the D is unclear. From germline, CDR1 is MNHEY and CDR2 SVGAGI. The germline V and J ends were trimmed by 6 bases and 6 bases, with 12 bases remaining between them. The CDR3 contains 13 residues. The CDR3 nucleotides read TGTGCCAGCAGCTCACACAGTTTAAACATTCAGTACTTC. This gives the protein CASSSHSLNIQYF.

CDR3 protein: CAWSAGHRETQYF. Written as DNA, the CDR3 is TGTGCCTGGAGTGCGGGTCACCGAGAGACCCAGTACTTC. The rearrangement joins TRBV30 to TRBJ2-5; D gene ambiguous. This CDR3 spans 13 amino acids. Germline lookup yields CDR1 GTSNPN and CDR2 SVGIG (reference sequence). Deletions cut 1 base from V and 4 bases from J, with 10 bases between.

The chain is built from TRBV27 and TRBJ2-7, with 8 bases that match TRBD2. Trimming cost V 7 bases and J 0 bases; bases outside gene matches: 8. This CDR3 has 15 residues. The V gene's germline CDR1 is MNHEY and CDR2 SMNVEV (reference sequence). CDR3 DNA: TGTGCCAGCAACCGGGGGGGCGGGAGCTCCTACGAGCAGTACTTC. Translating gives CASNRGGGSSYEQYF.

The chain joins TRBV5-8 to TRBJ2-4, with unresolved D. This CDR3 contains 13 residues. CDR1 and CDR2 (germline): SGHTS, YDEGEE. V was pared by 4 bases and J by 9 bases, with 14 bases between. The CDR3: CASSVPSVGIQYF. CDR3 coding DNA: TGTGCCAGCAGCGTGCCCTCGGTGGGCATTCAGTACTTC.

This clone was counted between two and nine times. This chain uses TRBV4-2 with TRBJ2-3; 12 positions match TRBD2. Germline V lookup: CDR1 LGHNA, CDR2 YNFKEQ. Trimming cost V 3 bases and J 3 bases; bases outside gene matches: 4. This CDR3 comprises 16 residues. The CDR3 DNA follows: TGTGCCAGCAGCCAGACTAGCGGGAGTTTTACAGATACGCAGTATTTT. It is translated as CASSQTSGSFTDTQYF.

The gene calls are TRBV6-5 and TRBJ2-2; D is unclear. The germline V gene has CDR1 MNHEY and CDR2 SVGAGI. Trimming removed 6 bases at V and 4 bases at J, with 9 bases between. This CDR3 comprises 13 residues. The CDR3 DNA is TGTGCCAGCAGCCCCCAGAGCACCGGGGAGCTGTTTTTT. Amino acid sequence: CASSPQSTGELFF.

This clone was seen just once. In nucleotides, the CDR3 is TGTGCCAGCAGCGCTAGCGGGGCCCACACAGATACGCAGTATTTT. Encoded protein: CASSASGAHTDTQYF. This chain uses TRBV9 with TRBJ2-3; 9 bases are shared with TRBD2. Germline assignment: CDR1 SGDLS and CDR2 YYNGEE. J lost 2 bases, V lost 3 bases, and 4 bases had no gene match. The CDR3 covers 15 residues.

The rearrangement joins TRBV11-2 to TRBJ2-2; 8 bases match TRBD1. V lost 2 bases to trimming and J lost 0 bases; unmatched junction nucleotides: 2. The germline gives CDR1 SGHAT, CDR2 FQNNGV. The CDR3 extends over 16 amino acids. In nucleotides, the CDR3 is TGTGCCAGCAGCTTACAGGGGGCCCCGAACACCGGGGAGCTGTTTTTT. Its protein is CASSLQGAPNTGELFF.

The rearrangement links TRBV27 to TRBJ2-7; perhaps TRBD1 as D (6 bases). Germline V lookup: CDR1 MNHEY, CDR2 SMNVEV (reference sequence). Trimming cost V 5 bases and J 2 bases, with 13 bases left between them. The CDR3 is 14 amino acids. This chain's CDR3 is CASSRSRTAYEQYF. The CDR3 DNA reads TGTGCCAGCAGTCGCTCCCGGACAGCCTACGAGCAGTACTTC.

This clone was detected once. This chain connects TRBV30 to TRBJ2-7, with D possibly TRBD2 on 5 matching bases. V lost 3 bases and J 3 bases, leaving 9 bases between the germline ends. This CDR3 contains 12 residues. Germline assignment: CDR1 GTSNPN and CDR2 SVGIG (reference sequence). CDR3 sequence: CAWRTGIYEQYF. In nucleotides, the CDR3 is TGTGCCTGGAGGACGGGGATCTACGAGCAGTACTTC.